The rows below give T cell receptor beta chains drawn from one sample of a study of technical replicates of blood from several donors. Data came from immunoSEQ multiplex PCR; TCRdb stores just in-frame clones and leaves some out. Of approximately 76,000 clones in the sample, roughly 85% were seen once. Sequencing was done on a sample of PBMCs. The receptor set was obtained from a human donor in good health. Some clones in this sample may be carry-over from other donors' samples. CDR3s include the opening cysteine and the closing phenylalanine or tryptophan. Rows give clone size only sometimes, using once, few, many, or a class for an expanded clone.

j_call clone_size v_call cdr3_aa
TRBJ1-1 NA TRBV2 CAGARTGNTEAFF
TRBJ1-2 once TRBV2 CASRTGAGLYGYTF
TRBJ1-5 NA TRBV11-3 CASSRTGAQPQHF
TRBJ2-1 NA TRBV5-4 CASRIPGTYNEQFF
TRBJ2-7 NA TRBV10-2 CASSEAGGTYEQYF
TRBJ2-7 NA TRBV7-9 CASSFSSGSSYEQYF
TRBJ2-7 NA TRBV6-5 CASKGAMDHEQYF
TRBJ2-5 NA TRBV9 CASSTMGQGQETQYF
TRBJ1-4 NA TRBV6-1 CASSEKGGGGGNEKLFF
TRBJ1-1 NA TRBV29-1 CSGGGGNTEAFF
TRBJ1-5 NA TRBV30 CAWSAGGWSNQPQHF
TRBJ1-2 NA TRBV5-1 CASSLGTSYGYTF
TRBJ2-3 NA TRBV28 CASSFSGGASDTQYF
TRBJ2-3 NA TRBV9 CASSKASGRGDTQYF